This T cell receptor beta chain is from a study of shared clonotypes between healthy human individuals. Some clones are missing from TCRdb's copy, which holds only in-frame ones; the method was immunoSEQ multiplex PCR. The sample has roughly 1 million clones; 78% are singletons. The CDR3 covers 16 residues. The ends lost 1 base at V and 1 base at J; junction bases unmatched: 5. Germline lookup yields CDR1 SGHAT and CDR2 FQNNGV. This clonotype was sampled from a man between 18 and 29 years old in good health. Some clones in this sample may be carry-over from other donors' samples. V and J are TRBV11-2 and TRBJ2-5; 8 positions match TRBD1. Sample: memory CD4+ T cells from PBMCs. Subset of the sample: CD45RA-negative fraction. The CDR3: CASSLVFGQGQETQYF. The CDR3 coding sequence is TGTGCCAGCAGCTTAGTCTTTGGACAGGGCCAAGAGACCCAGTACTTC.